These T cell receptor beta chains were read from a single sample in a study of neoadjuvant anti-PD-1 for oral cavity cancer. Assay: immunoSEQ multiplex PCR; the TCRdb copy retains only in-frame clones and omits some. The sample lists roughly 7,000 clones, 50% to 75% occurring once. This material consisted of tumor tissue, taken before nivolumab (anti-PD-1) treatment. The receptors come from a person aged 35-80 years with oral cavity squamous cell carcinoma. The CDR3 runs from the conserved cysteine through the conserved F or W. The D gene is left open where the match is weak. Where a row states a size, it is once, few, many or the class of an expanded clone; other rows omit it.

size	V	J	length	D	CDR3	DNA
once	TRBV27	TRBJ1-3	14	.	CASSRSGSGNTIYF	TGTGCCAGCAGCCGGTCAGGTTCCGGAAACACCATATATTTT
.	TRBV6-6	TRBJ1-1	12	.	CASSYLGTEAFF	TGTGCCAGCAGTTATCTCGGGACTGAAGCTTTCTTT
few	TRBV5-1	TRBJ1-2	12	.	CASRRQDYGYTF	TGCGCCAGCAGGCGACAGGACTATGGCTACACCTTC
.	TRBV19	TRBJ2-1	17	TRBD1	CASSIYGQGTIHNEQFF	TGTGCCAGTAGTATCTACGGACAGGGGACAATTCACAATGAGCAGTTCTTC
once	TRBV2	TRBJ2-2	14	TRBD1	CASSLGQGYGELFF	TGTGCCAGCAGCCTCGGACAGGGTTACGGGGAGCTGTTTTTT
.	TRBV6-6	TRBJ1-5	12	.	CASGREPQPQHF	TGTGCCAGCGGACGAGAACCTCAGCCCCAGCATTTT
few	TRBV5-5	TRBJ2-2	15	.	CASSFLRVNTGELFF	TGTGCCAGCAGCTTTCTAAGGGTGAACACCGGGGAGCTGTTTTTT
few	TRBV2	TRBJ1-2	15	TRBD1	CASTKDRGTARGYTF	TGTGCCAGCACTAAGGACAGGGGAACAGCACGTGGCTACACCTTC
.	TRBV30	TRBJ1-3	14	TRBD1	CAWILQGGGNTIYF	TGTGCCTGGATCCTCCAGGGGGGAGGAAACACCATATATTTT
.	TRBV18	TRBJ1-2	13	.	CASSPRNRDGYTF	TGTGCCAGCTCACCAAGGAACAGGGATGGCTACACCTTC
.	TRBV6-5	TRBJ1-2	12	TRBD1	CASRRTGDGYTF	TGTGCCAGCAGGCGTACAGGGGATGGCTACACCTTC
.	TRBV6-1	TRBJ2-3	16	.	CASSEAVVIGTDTQYF	TGTGCCAGCAGTGAAGCGGTAGTTATTGGCACAGATACGCAGTATTTT
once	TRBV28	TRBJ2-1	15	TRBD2	CASSSSSGSGREQFF	TGTGCCAGCAGTTCATCTAGCGGGAGTGGTAGGGAGCAGTTCTTC
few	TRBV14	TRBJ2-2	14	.	CASSQTGLPRELFF	TGTGCCAGCAGCCAAACTGGGCTCCCCCGGGAGCTGTTTTTT
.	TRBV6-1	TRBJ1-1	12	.	CASSRLGEKAFF	TGTGCCAGCAGTAGACTAGGGGAAAAGGCTTTCTTT
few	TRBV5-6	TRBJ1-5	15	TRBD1	CASSRGDRGNQPQHF	TGTGCCAGCAGCCGGGGGGACAGGGGCAATCAGCCCCAGCATTTT
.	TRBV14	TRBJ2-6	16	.	CASSHLQGSGANVLTF	TGTGCCAGCAGCCATCTCCAGGGCTCTGGGGCCAACGTCCTGACTTTC
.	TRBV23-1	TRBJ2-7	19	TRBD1	CASSQPTLHGQGRTYEQYF	TGCGCCAGCAGTCAACCCACCCTCCACGGACAGGGACGAACCTACGAGCAGTACTTC
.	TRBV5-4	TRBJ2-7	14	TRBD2	CASSLAGLGVEQYF	TGTGCCAGCAGCTTAGCGGGACTGGGTGTCGAGCAGTACTTC
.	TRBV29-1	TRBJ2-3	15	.	CSVDRGPGRGDTQYF	TGCAGCGTGGACCGAGGACCAGGGAGAGGAGATACGCAGTATTTT
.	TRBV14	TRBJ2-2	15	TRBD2	CASSPVAGGTGELFF	TGTGCCAGCAGCCCAGTCGCGGGAGGCACCGGGGAGCTGTTTTTT
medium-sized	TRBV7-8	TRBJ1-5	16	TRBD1	CASSHLTGRSNQPQHF	TGTGCCAGCAGCCACCTGACAGGGCGAAGCAATCAGCCCCAGCATTTT
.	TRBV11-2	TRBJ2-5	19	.	CASSVLGGRGAGKGETQYF	TGTGCCAGCAGCGTATTAGGGGGAAGGGGAGCGGGAAAAGGGGAGACCCAGTACTTC
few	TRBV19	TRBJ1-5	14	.	CASSRGGFNQPQHF	TGTGCCAGTAGTAGGGGGGGATTCAATCAGCCCCAGCATTTT
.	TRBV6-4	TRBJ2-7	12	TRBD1	CARPGQNYEQYF	TGTGCCAGACCGGGACAGAACTACGAGCAGTACTTC
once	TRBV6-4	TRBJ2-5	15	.	CASSDRDLPQETQYF	TGTGCCAGCAGTGACAGGGACTTACCCCAAGAGACCCAGTACTTC
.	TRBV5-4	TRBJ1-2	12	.	CASSLINYGYTF	TGTGCCAGCAGCTTGATCAACTATGGCTACACCTTC
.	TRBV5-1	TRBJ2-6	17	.	CASSSLLGGSGANVLTF	TGCGCCAGCAGCTCCCTTCTCGGGGGATCGGGGGCCAACGTCCTGACTTTC
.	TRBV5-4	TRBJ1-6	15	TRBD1	CASSRDSGSNSPLHF	TGTGCCAGCAGCCGGGACAGTGGTAGTAATTCACCCCTCCACTTT
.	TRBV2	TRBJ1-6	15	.	CASSPGTGARSPLHF	TGTGCCAGCAGCCCAGGGACGGGCGCACGATCACCCCTCCACTTT
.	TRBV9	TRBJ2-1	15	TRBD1	CASSAGTGSYNEQFF	TGTGCCAGCAGCGCTGGGACAGGGTCCTACAATGAGCAGTTCTTC
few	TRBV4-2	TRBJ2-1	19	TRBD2	CASSQEWGSRIAGYNEQFF	TGTGCCAGCAGCCAAGAATGGGGGTCGAGAATAGCGGGGTACAATGAGCAGTTCTTC
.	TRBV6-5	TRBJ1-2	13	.	CASAPLGLTGYTF	TGTGCCAGCGCCCCCCTGGGACTCACTGGCTACACCTTC
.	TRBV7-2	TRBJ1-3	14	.	CASSPGLSGNTIYF	TGTGCCAGCAGCCCTGGGCTCTCTGGAAACACCATATATTTT
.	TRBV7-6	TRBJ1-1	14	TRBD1	CASSSGRGHTEAFF	TGTGCCAGCAGCTCGGGAAGGGGGCACACTGAAGCTTTCTTT
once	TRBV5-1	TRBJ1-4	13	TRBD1	CASSDRVNEKLFF	TGCGCCAGCTCAGACAGGGTAAACGAAAAACTGTTTTTT
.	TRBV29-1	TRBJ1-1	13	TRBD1	CSVGRDRDAEAFF	TGCAGCGTTGGCCGGGACAGAGACGCTGAAGCTTTCTTT
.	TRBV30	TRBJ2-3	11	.	CAWSRVNTQYF	TGTGCCTGGAGTAGAGTAAATACGCAGTATTTT
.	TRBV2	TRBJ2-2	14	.	CASWRERDTGELFF	TGTGCCAGCTGGCGCGAGAGGGACACCGGGGAGCTGTTTTTT
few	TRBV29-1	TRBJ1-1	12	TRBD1	CSARQGGTEAFF	TGCAGCGCCAGACAGGGGGGGACTGAAGCTTTCTTT
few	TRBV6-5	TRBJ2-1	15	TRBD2	CASSFGTSGYNEQFF	TGTGCCAGCAGCTTCGGGACTAGCGGATACAATGAGCAGTTCTTC
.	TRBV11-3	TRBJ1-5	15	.	CASSVSWTDAQPQHF	TGTGCCAGCAGCGTCTCGTGGACGGATGCTCAGCCCCAGCATTTT
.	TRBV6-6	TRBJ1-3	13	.	CASSRDSGNTIYF	TGTGCCAGCAGCCGAGATTCTGGAAACACCATATATTTT
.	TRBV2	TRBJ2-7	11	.	CASQAGFGQYF	TGTGCCAGCCAGGCTGGGTTCGGGCAGTACTTC
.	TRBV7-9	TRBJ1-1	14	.	CASTLDTAATEAFF	TGTGCCAGCACCCTTGATACGGCTGCCACTGAAGCTTTCTTT
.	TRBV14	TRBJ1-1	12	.	CASSQDTNEAFF	TGTGCCAGCAGCCAAGATACCAATGAAGCTTTCTTT
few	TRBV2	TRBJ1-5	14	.	CASTILSGYQPQHF	TGTGCCAGCACTATACTCTCAGGGTATCAGCCCCAGCATTTT
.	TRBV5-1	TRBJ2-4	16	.	CASSFEGVQGKNIQYF	TGCGCCAGCAGCTTCGAGGGGGTACAGGGAAAAAACATTCAGTACTTC